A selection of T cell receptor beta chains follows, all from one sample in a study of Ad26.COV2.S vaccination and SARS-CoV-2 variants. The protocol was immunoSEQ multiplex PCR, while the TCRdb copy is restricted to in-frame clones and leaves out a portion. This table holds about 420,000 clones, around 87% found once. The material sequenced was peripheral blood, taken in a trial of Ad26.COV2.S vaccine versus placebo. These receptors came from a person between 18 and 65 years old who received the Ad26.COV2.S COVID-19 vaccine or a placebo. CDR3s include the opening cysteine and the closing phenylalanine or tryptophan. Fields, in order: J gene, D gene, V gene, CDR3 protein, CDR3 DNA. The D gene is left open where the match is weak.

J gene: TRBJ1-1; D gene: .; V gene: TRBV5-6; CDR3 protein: CASSLIRSRMNTEAFF; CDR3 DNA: TGTGCCAGCAGCTTGATTAGATCACGCATGAACACTGAAGCTTTCTTT
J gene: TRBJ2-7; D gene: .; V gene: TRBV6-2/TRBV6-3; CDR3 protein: CASSYSGVEDPYEQYF; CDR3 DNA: TGTGCCAGCAGTTACTCAGGGGTAGAAGACCCTTACGAGCAGTACTTC
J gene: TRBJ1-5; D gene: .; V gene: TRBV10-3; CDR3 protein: CAISENVVGNQPQHF; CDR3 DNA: TGTGCCATCAGTGAGAACGTGGTGGGCAATCAGCCCCAGCATTTT
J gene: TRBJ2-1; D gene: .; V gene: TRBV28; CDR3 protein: CASSPKVAGRRFF; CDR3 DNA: TGTGCCAGCAGCCCAAAAGTGGCGGGGCGTCGGTTCTTC
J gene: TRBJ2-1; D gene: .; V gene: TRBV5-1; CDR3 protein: CASSFARGHMNEQFF; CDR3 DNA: TGCGCCAGCAGCTTTGCCCGGGGACATATGAATGAGCAGTTCTTC
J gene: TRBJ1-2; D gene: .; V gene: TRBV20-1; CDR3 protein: CSARDMYGYTF; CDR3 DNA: TGCAGTGCTAGGGACATGTATGGCTACACCTTC
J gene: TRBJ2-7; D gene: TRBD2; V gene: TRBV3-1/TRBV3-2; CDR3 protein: CASSQGLAGGAYEQYF; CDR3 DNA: TGTGCCAGCAGCCAAGGGTTAGCGGGGGGAGCCTACGAGCAGTACTTC
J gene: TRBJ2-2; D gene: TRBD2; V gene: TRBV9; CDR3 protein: CASSGAGTESGRNTGELFF; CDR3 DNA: TGTGCCAGCAGCGGTGCCGGGACGGAGAGCGGGAGGAACACCGGGGAGCTGTTTTTT
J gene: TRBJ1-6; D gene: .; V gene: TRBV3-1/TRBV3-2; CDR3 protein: CASSHGYNSPLHF; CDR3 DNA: TGTGCCAGCAGCCACGGATATAATTCACCCCTCCACTTT
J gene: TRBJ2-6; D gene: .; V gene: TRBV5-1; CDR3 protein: CASSRGRDRSSGANVLTF; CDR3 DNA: TGCGCCAGCAGCAGGGGGCGGGACAGAAGCTCTGGGGCCAACGTCCTGACTTTC
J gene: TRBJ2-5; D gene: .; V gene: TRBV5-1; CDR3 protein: CASSQRVARETQYF; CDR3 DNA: TGCGCCAGCAGCCAAAGGGTAGCGAGAGAGACCCAGTACTTC
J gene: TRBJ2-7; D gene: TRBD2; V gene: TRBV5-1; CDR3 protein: CASSSYSGDSYEQYF; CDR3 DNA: TGCGCCAGCAGCTCCTATAGCGGGGACTCCTACGAGCAGTACTTC
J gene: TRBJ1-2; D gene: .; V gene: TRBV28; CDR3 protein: CASSLLGVNYGYTF; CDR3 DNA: TGTGCCAGCAGTTTATTAGGGGTTAACTATGGCTACACCTTC
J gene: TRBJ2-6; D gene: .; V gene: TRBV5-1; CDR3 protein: CASSPTGRANFSSGANVLTF; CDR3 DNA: TGCGCCAGCAGCCCGACGGGCAGGGCGAATTTTAGCTCTGGGGCCAACGTCCTGACTTTC